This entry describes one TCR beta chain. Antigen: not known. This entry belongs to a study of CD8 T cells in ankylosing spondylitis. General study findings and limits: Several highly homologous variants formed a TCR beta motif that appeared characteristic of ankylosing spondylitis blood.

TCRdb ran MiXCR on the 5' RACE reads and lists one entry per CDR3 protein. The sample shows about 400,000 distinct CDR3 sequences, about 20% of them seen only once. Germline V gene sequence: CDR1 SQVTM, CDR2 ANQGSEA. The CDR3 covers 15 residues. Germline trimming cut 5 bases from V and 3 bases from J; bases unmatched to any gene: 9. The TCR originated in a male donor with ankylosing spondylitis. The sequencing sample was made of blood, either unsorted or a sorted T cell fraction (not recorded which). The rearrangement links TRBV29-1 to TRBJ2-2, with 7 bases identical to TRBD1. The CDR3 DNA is TGCAGCGTTTTCAGGGGGATCGGGGACACCGGGGAGCTGTTTTTT. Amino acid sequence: CSVFRGIGDTGELFF.